A single sample gave rise to the 25 T cell receptor beta chains below, sequenced in a study of blood T cell repertoires in COVID-19 (dated by TCRdb to 2019 to 2021). Libraries were prepared through the immunoSEQ multiplex PCR assay. Entries here come from immuneACCESS through TCRdb and include only in-frame sequences with V and J called. Some clones fail to appear in such tables; in the studies checked, an unresolved V gene covers under half of the shortfall, and the cause of the remainder is unknown. The sample table records some 130,000 clones; about 83% of these occur just once. 9.7% of the sample lies in the top ten. The sample was peripheral blood. These receptors were taken from a man in his forties with active or convalescent COVID-19.

The chain couples TRBV7-3 to TRBJ2-3; 8 nucleotides agree with TRBD2. The CDR3 has 17 residues. Germline V gene sequence: CDR1 SGHTA, CDR2 FQGTGA. Unmatched junction bases numbered 10, after V lost 1 base and J lost 4 bases. This CDR3 is CASSLRGYRGGADTQYF. For the CDR3, the DNA is TGTGCCAGCAGCTTAAGAGGGTATCGGGGGGGCGCAGATACGCAGTATTTT.

The table lists this clone with a few counts. J is TRBJ2-7 and V is TRBV19, with TRBD1 identical over 8 bases. Germline loops: CDR1 LNHDA, CDR2 SQIVND (reference sequence). The V segment lost 5 bases and the J segment 2 bases; nucleotides outside the gene matches: 5. The length of the CDR3 is 14 residues. The CDR3 region has the DNA TGTGCCAGTAGTCCCGGGACAGGTACCTACGAGCAGTACTTC. Translating gives CASSPGTGTYEQYF.

The chain recombines TRBV5-1 with TRBJ2-6; D gene uncertain. CDR1 and CDR2 from the germline V gene are SGHRS and YFSETQ. V shed 2 bases and J shed 0 bases, with 6 bases lying between them. This CDR3 has 15 amino acids. The CDR3 coding sequence is TGCGCCAGCAGCTTCTTAGCCTCTGGGGCCAACGTCCTGACTTTC. It is translated as CASSFLASGANVLTF.

The genes are TRBV14 and TRBJ1-2; D is unresolved. CDR3 length equals 15 residues. Trimming took 3 bases from V and 8 from J, leaving 19 bases between them. In germline, CDR1 is SGHDN, CDR2 FVKESK. The CDR3 DNA is TGTGCCAGCAGCCAGTCTCACGGGAGCGAAAAAGGCTACACCTTC. Translating gives CASSQSHGSEKGYTF.

This clone was observed once. The V call is TRBV27, the J call TRBJ2-7, with a possible D match to TRBD1 (6 bases). Germline CDR1 MNHEY, CDR2 SMNVEV (reference sequence). V was pared by 9 bases and J by 6 bases, with 21 bases between. The CDR3 has 14 residues. In nucleotides, the CDR3 is TGTGCCAGTTCCTCCGGGACACGCAATGTCGAGCAGTACTTC. This gives the protein CASSSGTRNVEQYF.

The CDR3 here is CASSPSGIWSQPQHF. CDR3 nucleotides: TGTGCCAGCAGTCCCTCAGGGATTTGGAGTCAGCCCCAGCATTTT. This chain links TRBV27 with TRBJ1-5, with D possibly being TRBD1 (5 bases). Trimming cost V 5 bases and J 6 bases, with 17 bases left between them. In germline, CDR1 is MNHEY, CDR2 SMNVEV (reference sequence). CDR3 length equals 15 residues.

The genes are TRBV12-3 or TRBV12-4 and TRBJ2-1, with 11 bases fitting TRBD2. J was trimmed by 7 bases and V by 8 bases; bases with no gene match: 4. The CDR3 loop spans 13 amino acids. The CDR3 DNA sequence: TGTGCCAGCGGTAGCGGGGGGGCTAATGAGCAGTTCTTC. Residues: CASGSGGANEQFF.

The chain carries TRBV30 and TRBJ1-1; 11 bases are a match to TRBD1. The germline gives CDR1 GTSNPN, CDR2 SVGIG (reference sequence). V shed 5 bases and J 5 bases; nucleotides not matched to a gene: 7. The CDR3 is made up of 14 amino acids. The CDR3 loop reads CAWASGQGATEAFF. The CDR3 DNA sequence: TGTGCCTGGGCGTCTGGACAGGGGGCTACTGAAGCTTTCTTT.

V gene TRBV3-1 (or the pseudogene TRBV3-2) combines with J gene TRBJ2-1; TRBD1 matches at 7 bases. The CDR3 spans 15 residues. V lost 2 bases to trimming and J lost 4 bases; unmatched junction nucleotides: 5. Germline CDR1 LGHDT, CDR2 YNNKEL (reference sequence). The CDR3: CASSQRGGSYNEQFF. The DNA of the CDR3 is TGTGCCAGCAGCCAAAGAGGGGGCTCTTACAATGAGCAGTTCTTC.

V gene TRBV27 combines with J gene TRBJ1-1; tentative D call: TRBD1 (6 bases). The V gene lost 0 bases and the J gene lost 0 bases, with 14 bases spanning the gap. Germline CDR1 MNHEY, CDR2 SMNVEV (reference sequence). CDR3 length equals 17 residues. CDR3 sequence: CASSLSRAGAMNTEAFF. DNA for the CDR3: TGTGCCAGCAGTTTATCGAGGGCAGGGGCGATGAACACTGAAGCTTTCTTT.

This clone was detected only a few times. This rearrangement joins TRBV5-4 to TRBJ1-5; D not resolved. The germline CDR1 and CDR2 sequences are SGHNT and YYREEE (reference sequence). V was pared by 4 bases and J by 4 bases, with 9 bases between. The CDR3 loop spans 13 amino acids. The CDR3 reads CASSPPGNQPQHF. The CDR3 DNA sequence: TGTGCCAGCAGCCCCCCGGGGAATCAGCCCCAGCATTTT.

The CDR3 here is CASSARGLNTEAFF. In DNA, the CDR3 is TGTGCCAGCAGCGCGCGGGGGTTGAACACTGAAGCTTTCTTT. V gene TRBV9 combines with J gene TRBJ1-1, with a tentative D call TRBD1 (5 bases). The germline gives CDR1 SGDLS, CDR2 YYNGEE. This CDR3 spans 14 amino acids. V lost 3 bases and J 0 bases, leaving 9 bases between the germline ends.

The chain combines TRBV7-9 with TRBJ2-1; 12 nucleotides align to TRBD2. Germline V CDR1 and CDR2: SEHNR, FQNEAQ (reference sequence). Trimming at V came to 5 bases and at J to 4 bases, leaving 6 bases not matched to a gene. The CDR3 spans 16 residues. In DNA, the CDR3 is TGTGCCAGCAGCGACCGAACTAGCGGGGGGTACAATGAGCAGTTCTTC. It yields the protein CASSDRTSGGYNEQFF.

The V and J genes are TRBV5-4 and TRBJ1-2; a possible D gene is TRBD1 (6 bases). V lost 2 bases, J lost 0 bases, and 14 bases lay in between. Germline values: CDR1 SGHNT, CDR2 YYREEE (reference sequence). CDR3 length: 16 residues. The CDR3 DNA reads as TGTGCCAGCAGCTTAGCCGCCGGACAGTCTAACTATGGCTACACCTTC. It is translated as CASSLAAGQSNYGYTF. Supplemented by reference TRBV5-4 and TRBJ1-2, the full variable domain reads ETGVTQSPTHLIKTRGQQVTLRCSSQSGHNTVSWYQQALGQGPQFIFQYYREEENGRGNFPPRFSGLQFPNYSSELNVNALELDDSALYLCASSLAAGQSNYGYTFGSGTRLTVV.

Of note for this clone: Distinct nucleotide sequences in the sample also encode this CDR3. The chain recombines TRBV4-3 with TRBJ2-7, with D uncertain. The V end lost 3 bases, the J end lost 3 bases, and 9 bases lay between the germline ends. This CDR3 contains 13 residues. Germline V gene sequence: CDR1 LGHNA, CDR2 YSLEER. The CDR3 protein is CASSQGRYYEQYF. CDR3 nucleotides: TGCGCCAGCAGCCAGGGCCGTTACTACGAGCAGTACTTC.

The CDR3 coding sequence is TGTGCCAGCAGCTTAGTAGAGGGCCGCTACACCTTC. It translates to CASSLVEGRYTF. The chain uses TRBV7-6 and TRBJ1-2, with D unclear. Trimming pared 1 base from V and 9 bases from J, leaving 9 bases between. The CDR3 runs to 12 residues. In germline, CDR1 is SGHVS, CDR2 FNYEAQ.

This chain joins TRBV7-3 and TRBJ1-2; 8 bases match TRBD1. The ends lost 7 bases at V and 8 bases at J; junction bases unmatched: 9. CDR1 and CDR2 from the germline V gene are SGHTA and FQGTGA. CDR3 length: 13 amino acids. The CDR3 region is CASTSDRGGGYTF. In nucleotides, the CDR3 is TGTGCCAGCACCTCCGACAGGGGCGGCGGCTACACCTTC. The complete variable domain, with remaining parts taken from reference TRBV7-3 and TRBJ1-2, reads GAGVSQTPSNKVTEKGKYVELRCDPISGHTALYWYRQSLGQGPEFLIYFQGTGAADDSGLPNDRFFAVRPEGSVSTLKIQRTERGDSAVYLCASTSDRGGGYTFGSGTRLTVV.

With respect to this clone: Other nucleotide sequences from this sample produce the same CDR3. The J gene is TRBJ1-4, the V gene TRBV5-1; TRBD1 aligns across 9 bases. Trimming at V came to 0 bases and at J to 7 bases, leaving 4 bases not matched to a gene. There are 15 residues in the CDR3. Germline CDR1 and CDR2: SGHRS and YFSETQ. CDR3 residues: CASSLVGQGGEKLFF. CDR3 bases: TGCGCCAGCAGCTTGGTGGGACAGGGAGGTGAAAAACTGTTTTTT.

This chain uses TRBV3-1 (or the pseudogene TRBV3-2) with TRBJ2-1; D call uncertain. Germline V lookup: CDR1 LGHDT, CDR2 YNNKEL (reference sequence). Trimming stripped 0 bases from V and 0 bases from J, with 9 bases between. The CDR3 runs to 16 residues. The CDR3 sequence: CASSQEWARSYNEQFF. The CDR3, as DNA: TGTGCCAGCAGCCAAGAGTGGGCTCGCTCCTACAATGAGCAGTTCTTC.

The genes are TRBV2 and TRBJ1-5; no definite D call. Germline V gene sequence: CDR1 SNHLY, CDR2 FYNNEI. V lost 4 bases to trimming and J lost 5 bases, with 12 bases between them. The CDR3 is 14 residues long. The CDR3 DNA sequence: TGTGCCAGCAGTGGTAACGCCGGTGATCAGCCCCAGCATTTT. It translates to CASSGNAGDQPQHF.

The chain links TRBV18 to TRBJ2-2, with a possible D match to TRBD2 (5 bases). Germline V gene lookup returns CDR1 KGHSH and CDR2 LQKENI. V lost 6 bases to trimming and J lost 6 bases, with 14 bases between them. There are 14 residues in the CDR3. CDR3 sequence: CASSPAGLAGELFF. CDR3 nucleotide sequence: TGTGCCAGCTCCCCAGCTGGACTGGCCGGGGAGCTGTTTTTT. The complete variable domain, with remaining parts taken from reference TRBV18 and TRBJ2-2, reads NAGVMQNPRHLVRRRGQEARLRCSPMKGHSHVYWYRQLPEEGLKFMVYLQKENIIDESGMPKERFSAEFPKEGPSILRIQQVVRGDSAAYFCASSPAGLAGELFFGEGSRLTVL.

J is TRBJ2-7 and V is TRBV7-9; tentatively, D is TRBD1 (5 bases). The CDR3 loop spans 15 amino acids. The germline gives CDR1 SEHNR, CDR2 FQNEAQ (reference sequence). The V end lost 5 bases, the J end lost 2 bases, and 16 bases lay between the germline ends. CDR3 residues: CASSRSGAQTYEQYF. DNA of the CDR3: TGTGCCAGCAGCCGCTCTGGGGCCCAAACCTACGAGCAGTACTTC.

The chain joins TRBV4-3 to TRBJ1-1; TRBD1 agrees at 10 bases. Germline CDR1 LGHNA, CDR2 YSLEER. The CDR3 covers 15 residues. J was trimmed by 6 bases and V by 3 bases; bases with no gene match: 7. The CDR3 coding sequence is TGCGCCAGCAGCCAGGGACAGGGGCGCGAGGCTGAAGCTTTCTTT. This encodes CASSQGQGREAEAFF.

The chain joins TRBV5-1 to TRBJ2-5; D possibly corresponds to TRBD2 (5 bases). The CDR3 consists of 12 residues. The V gene lost 4 bases and the J gene lost 4 bases, with 8 bases spanning the gap. Germline V gene data show CDR1 as SGHRS and CDR2 as YFSETQ. The CDR3 spells CASSERTETQYF. DNA of the CDR3: TGCGCCAGCAGCGAGCGGACAGAGACCCAGTACTTC. The entire variable domain, with the rest obtained from reference TRBV5-1 and TRBJ2-5, is as follows: KAGVTQTPRYLIKTRGQQVTLSCSPISGHRSVSWYQQTPGQGLQFLFEYFSETQRNKGNFPGRFSGRQFSNSRSEMNVSTLELGDSALYLCASSERTETQYFGPGTRLLVL.

The chain couples TRBV18 to TRBJ1-4; 7 bases match TRBD1. The CDR3 has 15 amino acids. Per the germline V gene, CDR1 is KGHSH and CDR2 is LQKENI. Trimming at V came to 3 bases and at J to 5 bases, leaving 6 bases not matched to a gene. The CDR3 bases are TGTGCCAGCTCACCCCGACAGGGAATAAATGAAAAACTGTTTTTT. It translates to CASSPRQGINEKLFF. Full variable domain (outside the CDR3, taken from reference TRBV18 and TRBJ1-4): NAGVMQNPRHLVRRRGQEARLRCSPMKGHSHVYWYRQLPEEGLKFMVYLQKENIIDESGMPKERFSAEFPKEGPSILRIQQVVRGDSAAYFCASSPRQGINEKLFFGSGTQLSVL.